These 14 T cell receptor beta chains came from one sample sequenced in a study of T cells in Graves' hyperthyroidism and ophthalmopathy. RNA transcripts were the template for amplifying TCR beta CDR3 regions. HTBI primers were employed in a first-round RT-PCR of the TCR CDR3. TCRdb reprocessed the multiplex PCR reads with MiXCR, giving one entry per CDR3 protein. The sample lists about 720,000 distinct CDR3 sequences, around 19% occurring once. Sequenced: blood. These receptor sequences come from a woman between 45 and 60 years old with Graves' hyperthyroidism that later progressed to Graves' ophthalmopathy.

In its sample, this clonotype was seen many times. This rearrangement joins TRBV7-2 to TRBJ2-3; 12 bases agree with TRBD2. After removal of 1 base from V and 3 bases from J, the junction contained 11 bases not matched to a gene. In germline, CDR1 is SGHTA, CDR2 FQGNSA. The CDR3 contains 19 residues. In DNA, the CDR3 is TGTGCCAGCAGCTTAGTAGGGTCTAGCGGGGGGGCCCTGACAGATACGCAGTATTTT. Translating it yields CASSLVGSSGGALTDTQYF.

The chain has TRBV27 and TRBJ2-1, with 10 bases lining up with TRBD2. V gave up 5 bases and J gave up 8 bases; unmatched junction bases: 12. This CDR3 region has 16 residues. Germline CDR1 is MNHEY and CDR2 is SMNVEV (reference sequence). For the CDR3, the DNA is TGTGCCAGCAGTGATCCGAGGAGCGGGGGGGTCTATGAGCAGTTCTTC. Amino acid sequence: CASSDPRSGGVYEQFF.

This clonotype was recorded many times. The chain employs TRBV5-6 and TRBJ2-5; TRBD1 matches 7 bases. V shed 1 base and J 1 base; nucleotides not matched to a gene: 7. Germline V CDR1 and CDR2: SGHDT, YYEEEE. The CDR3 is 16 amino acids. CDR3 loop: CASSLLDPGGQETQYF. In DNA, the CDR3 is TGTGCCAGCAGCTTGCTCGATCCAGGGGGCCAAGAGACCCAGTACTTC.

This clonotype was recorded many times. The V and J genes are TRBV12-3 or TRBV12-4 and TRBJ1-1, with a weak D call TRBD1 (5 bases). Trimming took 5 bases from V and 7 from J, leaving 20 bases between them. CDR3 length: 15 residues. The CDR3 nucleotides are TGTGCCAGCAGTGATACAGCGGGACGTTCTAATGAAGCTTTCTTT. Translation: CASSDTAGRSNEAFF.

There are many counts of this clonotype. The DNA for the CDR3 is TGTGCCAGCAGCTTTTTAGCGGGGGTCTCAGAGACCCAGTACTTC. Translated, it gives CASSFLAGVSETQYF. This chain links TRBV7-9 with TRBJ2-5, with TRBD2 matching 9 bases. CDR1 and CDR2 (germline): SEHNR, FQNEAQ (reference sequence). This CDR3 has 15 amino acids. Trimming removed 3 bases from V and 4 bases from J; junction bases left unmatched: 6.

This clonotype was found many times. The chain recombines TRBV12-3 or TRBV12-4 with TRBJ1-5; maybe TRBD1 (6 bases). Trimming took 5 bases from V and 0 from J, leaving 17 bases between them. There are 17 residues in the CDR3. In nucleotides, the CDR3 is TGTGCCAGCAGTGAGGACAGCCTAACGGGTAGCAATCAGCCCCAGCATTTT. This translates into CASSEDSLTGSNQPQHF.

The table lists this clonotype with a few counts. This rearrangement joins TRBV6-1 to TRBJ1-2; D possibly corresponds to TRBD1 (5 bases). This CDR3 region has 16 residues. Germline assignment: CDR1 MNHNS and CDR2 SASEGT. V lost 0 bases to trimming and J lost 4 bases, with 15 bases between them. The CDR3 spells CASSEAGTGASYGYTF. The DNA of the CDR3 is TGTGCCAGCAGTGAAGCGGGTACCGGGGCCTCCTATGGCTACACCTTC.

This clonotype was detected ten times or more. The chain uses TRBV10-1 and TRBJ2-7, with D tentatively TRBD1 (6 bases). Trimming removed 6 bases at V and 0 bases at J, with 12 bases between. This CDR3 region has 14 residues. Germline V gives CDR1 WNHNN, CDR2 SYGVQD (reference sequence). CDR3 sequence reads: CASRLRDNSYEQYF. The CDR3 coding sequence is TGCGCCAGCAGGCTCCGGGACAACTCCTACGAGCAGTACTTC.

Comment on this clonotype: A read error may explain this, as a much larger clone is one base away. The chain is built from TRBV20-1 and TRBJ2-1, with D possibly being TRBD2 (7 bases). Germline CDR1 and CDR2: DFQATT and SNEGSKA (reference sequence). This CDR3 region has 14 residues. Between the trimmed V and J ends, which lost 7 bases and 4 bases, there was a span of 17 bases. The CDR3 DNA is TGCAGTGAGAGGGGGGGGGGCGATTACAATGAGCAGTTCTTC. It is translated as CSERGGGDYNEQFF.

The chain uses TRBV3-1 and TRBJ1-4, with D perhaps matching TRBD1 (5 bases). The CDR3 extends over 14 amino acids. CDR1 is LGHDT, CDR2 YNNKEL, per germline (reference sequence). The V end lost 2 bases, the J end lost 4 bases, and 8 bases lay between the germline ends. CDR3: CASSQQTDNEKLFF. For the CDR3, the DNA is TGTGCCAGCAGCCAACAGACAGATAATGAAAAACTGTTTTTT.

This clonotype has more than one count but fewer than ten. This chain uses TRBV20-1 with TRBJ1-2; 11 positions match TRBD1. V lost 6 bases and J lost 6; bases outside the gene matches: 9. The length of the CDR3 is 14 residues. Germline lookup yields CDR1 DFQATT and CDR2 SNEGSKA (reference sequence). CDR3 bases: TGCAGTGCCGCGGACAGGGGGCGAAGTGATGGCTACACCTTC. The encoded protein is CSAADRGRSDGYTF.

This clonotype showed up many times. The CDR3 region has the DNA TGTGCCACTGGGACAGGGGGATTCAGCTCCTATAATTCACCCCTCCACTTT. Protein sequence: CATGTGGFSSYNSPLHF. V and J are TRBV2 and TRBJ1-6, with TRBD1 identical over 11 bases. V was pared by 10 bases and J by 0 bases, with 8 bases of the junction left unmatched. There are 17 residues in the CDR3. CDR1 is SNHLY and CDR2 is FYNNEI in the germline V gene.

As for this clonotype: This may be a read error: a much more frequent sequence differs by one nucleotide. The chain combines TRBV5-1 with TRBJ1-6; D gene unclear. CDR3 size: 16 residues. Germline V gene data show CDR1 as SGHRS and CDR2 as YFSETQ. The CDR3 nucleotides are TGCACCAGCAGCACGCAAGCGAGCTCCTATAATTCACCCCTCCACTTT. It specifies CTSSTQASSYNSPLHF.

Ten or more counts support this clonotype. V gene TRBV11-2 combines with J gene TRBJ2-7; D remains unclear. Germline V CDR1 and CDR2: SGHAT, FQNNGV. This CDR3 spans 15 amino acids. V gave up 6 bases and J gave up 2 bases, with 17 bases separating them. This CDR3 reads CASRPVVVDPYEQYF. CDR3 nucleotide sequence: TGTGCCAGCAGGCCGGTGGTTGTAGATCCCTACGAGCAGTACTTC. The full variable domain, in which reference TRBV11-2 and TRBJ2-7 provide the parts outside the CDR3, is EAGVAQSPRYKIIEKRQSVAFWCNPISGHATLYWYQQILGQGPKLLIQFQNNGVVDDSQLPKDRFSAERLKGVDSTLKIQPAKLEDSAVYLCASRPVVVDPYEQYFGPGTRLTVT.